These 30 T cell receptor beta chains were sequenced from one sample in a study of T cells in Graves' hyperthyroidism and ophthalmopathy. There were TCR beta CDR3 regions amplified from RNA transcripts. HTBI primers drove first-round RT-PCR of the TCR CDR3. TCRdb used MiXCR to reprocess the multiplex PCR reads, holding one entry per CDR3 protein. Of 750,000 to 950,000 distinct CDR3 sequences in the sample, 38% were seen once. Sequenced sample: blood. These receptors came from a man aged 18 to 29 with Graves' hyperthyroidism.

The CDR3 sequence: CASSYGGVAREKLFF. The CDR3 region has the DNA TGTGCCAGCAGTTACGGGGGGGTAGCGAGGGAAAAACTGTTTTTT. The chain recombines TRBV6-5 with TRBJ1-4; D possibly corresponds to TRBD1 (5 bases). The CDR3 totals 15 residues. Germline CDR1 and CDR2: MNHEY and SVGAGI. V was cut by 2 bases and J by 8 bases, with 15 bases left in between.

The chain employs TRBV7-2 and TRBJ2-7, with D uncertain. The CDR3 has 17 amino acids. Between the trimmed V and J ends, which lost 4 bases and 2 bases, there was a span of 21 bases. Germline V gives CDR1 SGHTA, CDR2 FQGNSA. CDR3 nucleotide sequence: TGTGCCAGCAGCTACCCGGCGAAGGCGCCCTCGGCCTACGAGCAGTACTTC. It encodes CASSYPAKAPSAYEQYF.

This chain uses TRBV9 with TRBJ2-7; 10 nucleotides align to TRBD1. Looked up from germline, CDR1 is SGDLS and CDR2 is YYNGEE. The CDR3 spans 15 residues. The V gene end was trimmed by 0 bases and the J gene end by 2 bases; junction bases not matched to a gene: 2. This chain's CDR3 is CASSVGGQGTYEQYF. The CDR3 region has the DNA TGTGCCAGCAGCGTAGGGGGACAGGGGACCTACGAGCAGTACTTC. Drawing the rest from reference TRBV9 and TRBJ2-7, the complete variable domain is DSGVTQTPKHLITATGQRVTLRCSPRSGDLSVYWYQQSLDQGLQFLIQYYNGEERAKGNILERFSAQQFPDLHSELNLSSLELGDSALYFCASSVGGQGTYEQYFGPGTRLTVT.

V usage is TRBV6-1 and J usage is TRBJ1-3, with 7 bases matching TRBD1. V lost 11 bases to trimming and J lost 3 bases; unmatched junction nucleotides: 13. In germline, CDR1 is MNHNS, CDR2 SASEGT. This CDR3 has 15 residues. The CDR3 is CAAGRGQNYGNTIYF. CDR3 in DNA: TGTGCCGCAGGGAGGGGACAGAACTATGGAAACACCATATATTTT.

This clonotype was seen a handful of times. The rearrangement uses TRBV4-1 and TRBJ1-6; a weak D match, TRBD1 (5 bases). The CDR3 covers 15 residues. Trimming cost V 4 bases and J 4 bases, with 11 bases left between them. The V gene's germline CDR1 is MGHRA and CDR2 YSYEKL. CDR3 DNA sequence: TGCGCCAGCAGCCTGCTGGGGGGTTATAATTCACCCCTCCACTTT. Translation gives CASSLLGGYNSPLHF.

V is TRBV10-3 and J is TRBJ2-5; the D gene is possibly TRBD2 (7 bases). Trimming left V 5 bases short and J 5 bases short, with 12 bases between. This CDR3 region has 13 residues. The germline CDR1 and CDR2 sequences are ENHRY and SYGVKD. The CDR3 here is CAISPPGGETQYF. The CDR3 coding sequence is TGTGCCATCAGTCCGCCGGGGGGCGAGACCCAGTACTTC.

As concerns this clonotype: Given the absence of the conserved phenylalanine or tryptophan at the CDR3 end, a read error is likely. The rearrangement joins TRBV20-1 to TRBJ2-7; 8 bases are a match to TRBD2. The CDR3 totals 15 residues. Trimming took 3 bases from V and 5 from J; bases not matched to a gene: 12. Germline V gene lookup returns CDR1 DFQATT and CDR2 SNEGSKA (reference sequence). CDR3: CSASTLPGLVHEQYL. CDR3 nucleotides: TGCAGTGCTAGTACTCTACCGGGACTAGTCCACGAGCAGTACCTC.

This clonotype was seen a handful of times. J is TRBJ1-6 and V is TRBV7-9; tentative D call: TRBD1 (5 bases). This CDR3 region has 17 residues. From germline, CDR1 is SEHNR and CDR2 FQNEAQ (reference sequence). Trimming stripped 3 bases from V and 0 bases from J, with 12 bases between. CDR3: CASSLGRKSSYNSPLHF. The CDR3 DNA is TGTGCCAGCAGCTTGGGACGGAAGAGCTCCTATAATTCACCCCTCCACTTT.

In its sample, this clonotype was seen many times. The V gene is TRBV6-5, the J gene TRBJ2-5; either TRBD1 or TRBD2 may fit D (5 bases each). Germline V gene sequence: CDR1 MNHEY, CDR2 SVGAGI. V was cut by 0 bases and J by 5 bases, with 25 bases left in between. The CDR3 has 19 amino acids. CDR3 sequence (DNA): TGTGCCAGCAGTTACTCGAGTTTGGATGTGAGGGACGAGTGGGAGACCCAGTACTTC. Its protein product is CASSYSSLDVRDEWETQYF.

The rearrangement joins TRBV2 to TRBJ2-5, with 8 nucleotides matching TRBD1. CDR1 is SNHLY, CDR2 FYNNEI, per germline. The CDR3 covers 15 residues. With V trimmed by 5 bases and J by 3 bases, 8 bases remained unmatched. The CDR3 sequence: CASSPRQGNKETQYF. As DNA, the CDR3 is TGTGCCAGCAGTCCAAGACAGGGGAATAAAGAGACCCAGTACTTC.

The V and J genes are TRBV7-9 and TRBJ2-7; a possible D gene is TRBD2 (5 bases). V was cut by 5 bases and J by 5 bases, with 13 bases left in between. This CDR3 has 13 residues. Germline V gene lookup returns CDR1 SEHNR and CDR2 FQNEAQ (reference sequence). Here the CDR3 DNA reads TGTGCCAGCAGCGTAGAGGGAGCAAACGAGCAGTACTTC. It is translated as CASSVEGANEQYF.

In its sample, this clonotype was seen once. The chain has TRBV7-9 and TRBJ2-7; D may be TRBD1 (5 bases). From germline, CDR1 is SEHNR and CDR2 FQNEAQ (reference sequence). Trimming removed 6 bases at V and 2 bases at J, with 11 bases between. CDR3 length: 13 residues. CDR3 protein: CASSYHRPYEQYF. Written as DNA, the CDR3 is TGTGCCAGCAGTTACCACAGGCCCTACGAGCAGTACTTC.

About this clonotype: Since the CDR3 does not end with the conserved phenylalanine or tryptophan, this likely comes from a read error. This rearrangement joins TRBV7-2 to TRBJ1-1; weak D call: TRBD1 (5 bases). Germline V gene data show CDR1 as SGHTA and CDR2 as FQGNSA. The CDR3 loop spans 16 amino acids. The germline V and J ends were trimmed by 1 base and 6 bases, with 18 bases remaining between them. This CDR3 reads CASSLDRGGADAEAFL. The CDR3, as DNA: TGTGCCAGCAGCTTAGATCGGGGAGGGGCGGACGCTGAAGCTTTCCTT.

CDR3 sequence reads: CASTQTGGSYEQYF. The CDR3 DNA follows: TGTGCCAGCACCCAGACAGGGGGGTCCTACGAGCAGTACTTC. This chain uses TRBV7-9 with TRBJ2-7, with 9 bases that match TRBD1. The germline gives CDR1 SEHNR, CDR2 FQNEAQ (reference sequence). The CDR3 totals 14 residues. V lost 7 bases and J lost 1; bases outside the gene matches: 5.

About this clonotype: An end of the junction does not agree with germline; a read error may underlie this. The CDR3 DNA is TGTGCCAGCAGCGTCCCGGACAGGCGTAACACTGAAACTTTCTTT. Amino acid sequence: CASSVPDRRNTETFF. The chain links TRBV11-2 to TRBJ1-1; 7 bases match TRBD1. This CDR3 comprises 15 residues. The germline gives CDR1 SGHAT, CDR2 FQNNGV. Complete variable domain (other parts from reference TRBV11-2 and TRBJ1-1): EAGVAQSPRYKIIEKRQSVAFWCNPISGHATLYWYQQILGQGPKLLIQFQNNGVVDDSQLPKDRFSAERLKGVDSTLKIQPAKLEDSAVYLCASSVPDRRNTETFFGQGTRLTVV.

This clonotype was counted between two and nine times. The chain carries TRBV29-1 and TRBJ2-1; 8 nucleotides line up with TRBD1. Trimming took 4 bases from V and 6 from J; bases not matched to a gene: 5. The CDR3 extends over 13 amino acids. Looked up from germline, CDR1 is SQVTM and CDR2 is ANQGSEA. The CDR3 region is CSVGTGGFNEQFF. DNA of the CDR3: TGCAGCGTTGGAACAGGGGGATTCAATGAGCAGTTCTTC.

J is TRBJ2-7 and V is TRBV13; no clear D gene. Germline V CDR1 and CDR2: PRHDT, FYEKMQ (reference sequence). V lost 3 bases to trimming and J lost 5 bases, with 5 bases between them. The CDR3 loop spans 11 amino acids. The CDR3 reads CASSFKHEQYF. The CDR3 DNA sequence: TGTGCCAGCAGCTTCAAACACGAGCAGTACTTC.

The chain's CDR3 is CASSSYGTASYEQYF. CDR3 in DNA: TGTGCCAGCAGCTCCTACGGGACGGCCTCCTACGAGCAGTACTTC. The V call is TRBV5-4, the J call TRBJ2-7; D is possibly TRBD1 or TRBD2 (5 bases each). V was shortened by 3 bases and J by 0 bases, with 13 bases between the two germline ends. CDR1 is SGHNT and CDR2 is YYREEE in the germline V gene (reference sequence). The CDR3 has 15 amino acids.

This clonotype was counted many times. This chain joins TRBV20-1 and TRBJ2-5; 8 nucleotides align to TRBD1. CDR3 length: 13 residues. V lost 7 bases, J lost 0 bases, and 4 bases stayed unmatched. Germline CDR1 reads DFQATT; CDR2 reads SNEGSKA (reference sequence). This CDR3 reads CSGRTGNQETQYF. As DNA, the CDR3 is TGCAGTGGGAGGACAGGGAACCAAGAGACCCAGTACTTC.

As for this clonotype: A much larger clone is a single base away; this may be a read error. The chain recombines TRBV24-1 with TRBJ1-1, with 9 bases matching TRBD1. CDR1 is KGHDR, CDR2 SFDVKD, per germline. Losses at the gene ends were 5 bases for V and 3 bases for J; bases not matched to a gene: 6. The CDR3 covers 15 residues. The CDR3 DNA reads TGTGCCACCAGTGCCTCTACAGGGGGCGACACTGAAGCTTTCTTT. The encoded protein is CATSASTGGDTEAFF.

This clonotype was recorded at least ten times. This chain uses TRBV9 with TRBJ1-1; no reliable D call. This CDR3 has 11 residues. Trimming left V 4 bases short and J 8 bases short, with 9 bases between. Germline loops: CDR1 SGDLS, CDR2 YYNGEE. Here the CDR3 reads CASSPMREAFF. CDR3 DNA: TGTGCCAGCAGCCCTATGCGCGAAGCTTTCTTT.

This clonotype was seen repeatedly, ten times or more. J is TRBJ1-2 and V is TRBV9; TRBD1 agrees at 12 bases. Germline CDR1 SGDLS, CDR2 YYNGEE. Losses at the gene ends were 6 bases for V and 3 bases for J; bases not matched to a gene: 9. The CDR3 totals 16 residues. In DNA form, the CDR3 reads TGTGCCAGCAACCCAATGGGACAGGGGGCTCACTATGGCTACACCTTC. Its protein is CASNPMGQGAHYGYTF.

For this clonotype: This likely comes from a read error, as the CDR3 has no conserved phenylalanine or tryptophan at its end. The CDR3 DNA reads as TGCGCCAGCAGCCACAGGGTCGGTCAGCCCCAGCATTCT. Translated, it gives CASSHRVGQPQHS. The gene calls are TRBV4-3 and TRBJ1-5, with D perhaps matching TRBD1 (5 bases). The germline CDR1 and CDR2 sequences are LGHNA and YSLEER. With 3 bases removed from V and 6 bases from J, the gap between germline ends came to 9 bases. The CDR3 runs 13 residues.

This clonotype was counted a few times. The V and J genes are TRBV12-3 or TRBV12-4 and TRBJ2-7; D is perhaps TRBD1 or TRBD2 (5 bases each). The CDR3 covers 14 residues. Trimming removed 3 bases at V and 1 base at J, with 10 bases between. CDR3 DNA sequence: TGTGCCAGCAGTTTTGGGACGGTGTCCTACGAGCAGTACTTC. Its protein is CASSFGTVSYEQYF.

This chain uses TRBV9 with TRBJ2-5; D possibly corresponds to TRBD1 (7 bases). The CDR3 totals 15 residues. The ends were cut back, 4 bases at V and 4 bases at J, with 17 bases in the middle. Germline loops: CDR1 SGDLS, CDR2 YYNGEE. This CDR3 is CASSLWGQGGETQYF. The CDR3 bases are TGTGCCAGCAGCTTATGGGGGCAGGGGGGAGAGACCCAGTACTTC.

This clonotype has just a few counts. This sequence joins TRBV10-3 and TRBJ1-5, with D possibly matching TRBD1 (5 bases). The germline gives CDR1 ENHRY, CDR2 SYGVKD. V gave up 10 bases and J gave up 4 bases, with 17 bases separating them. The CDR3 is 14 residues long. The CDR3 spells CATSPGLPNQPQHF. The CDR3 region has the DNA TGTGCCACATCTCCGGGACTTCCGAATCAGCCCCAGCATTTT.

The CDR3 nucleotides are TGTGCCAGCAGTTACAACAGGGATATCGGAAACACCATATATTTT. Translated: CASSYNRDIGNTIYF. V and J are TRBV6-5 and TRBJ1-3, with a weak D call TRBD1 (6 bases). Trimming removed 2 bases from V and 4 bases from J, with 12 bases in between. The V gene's germline CDR1 is MNHEY and CDR2 SVGAGI. This CDR3 has 15 amino acids.

At least ten counts were recorded for this clonotype. A read error may account for a junction end that differs from germline. The rearrangement links TRBV12-3 or TRBV12-4 to TRBJ1-5, with 7 bases matching TRBD1. The CDR3 sequence is 14 residues long. The CDR3 region is CASSLGAGGQPQHF. The CDR3 DNA follows: TGTGCCAGCAGCTTAGGGGCAGGGGGTCAGCCCCAGCATTTT.

The chain carries TRBV5-8 and TRBJ1-4, with D perhaps matching TRBD1 (5 bases). The CDR3 extends over 14 amino acids. Germline CDR1 SGHTS, CDR2 YDEGEE. Trimming took 0 bases from V and 5 from J, leaving 8 bases between them. The DNA for the CDR3 is TGTGCCAGCAGCTTGGAGGGGAACAATGAAAAACTGTTTTTT. Its protein product is CASSLEGNNEKLFF. The complete variable domain, with remaining parts taken from reference TRBV5-8 and TRBJ1-4, reads EAGVTQSPTHLIKTRGQQATLRCSPISGHTSVYWYQQALGLGLQFLLWYDEGEERNRGNFPPRFSGRQFPNYSSELNVNALELEDSALYLCASSLEGNNEKLFFGSGTQLSVL.

The CDR3 nucleotides read TGTGCCATCAGTTTGGTCGGAGAGACCCAGTACTTC. Its protein product is CAISLVGETQYF. The chain couples TRBV10-3 to TRBJ2-5; D unresolved. The CDR3 has 12 amino acids. From germline, CDR1 is ENHRY and CDR2 SYGVKD. V shed 5 bases and J shed 4 bases, with 8 bases lying between them.